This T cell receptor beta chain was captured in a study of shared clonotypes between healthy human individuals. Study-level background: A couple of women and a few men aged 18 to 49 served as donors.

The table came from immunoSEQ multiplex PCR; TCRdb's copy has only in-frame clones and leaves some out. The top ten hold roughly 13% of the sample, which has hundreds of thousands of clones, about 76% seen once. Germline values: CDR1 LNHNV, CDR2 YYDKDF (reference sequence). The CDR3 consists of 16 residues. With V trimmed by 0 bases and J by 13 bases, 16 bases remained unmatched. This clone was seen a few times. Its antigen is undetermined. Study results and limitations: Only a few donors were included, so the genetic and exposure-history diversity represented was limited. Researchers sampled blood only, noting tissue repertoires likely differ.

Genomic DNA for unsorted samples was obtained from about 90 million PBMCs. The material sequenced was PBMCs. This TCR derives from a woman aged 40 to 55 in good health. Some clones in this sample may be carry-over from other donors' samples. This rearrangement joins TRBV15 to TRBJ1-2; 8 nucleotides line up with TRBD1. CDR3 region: CATSREAGAGGYVGTF. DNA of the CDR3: TGTGCCACCAGCAGAGAGGCGGGGGCAGGGGGCTACGTGGGCACCTTC.